Sequencing of this TCR beta chain was carried out in a study of shared clonotypes between healthy human individuals. The V gene's germline CDR1 is SEHNR and CDR2 FQNEAQ (reference sequence). After removal of 0 bases from V and 5 bases from J, the junction contained 3 bases not matched to a gene. The CDR3 contains 14 residues. Concerning this clone itself: Additional DNA sequences in this sample encode the identical CDR3.

CD4+ cells yielded CD45RA+ naive and CD45RA-negative memory subsets. Original processing methods: ImmunoSEQ supplied junction-only sequences lacking quality scores, so filtering was different. The repertoire was sequenced with immunoSEQ multiplex PCR; TCRdb's copy has only in-frame clones and lacks some. From that table come the V and J calls and clone size; the DNA was used to work out D and trimming. Here the sample spans 2 million to 2.5 million clones, almost 96% being singletons. The TCR sequence derives from a man in his late teens or twenties in good health. Sequencing was carried out using naive CD4+ T cells sorted from blood. The subset denotes: CD45RA+ positively selected. V and J are TRBV7-9 and TRBJ2-5, with 7 bases fitting TRBD1. The CDR3 here is CASSLAGGRETQYF. CDR3 DNA: TGTGCCAGCAGCTTAGCAGGGGGCCGGGAGACCCAGTACTTC.